What follows are 13 T cell receptor beta chains derived from one specimen sequenced in a study of memory CD4+ T cells and cytomegalovirus serostatus. The sort gate was single viable CD3+CD4+CD8-CD45RO+ cells for memory CD4+ T cells. TCRdb's table, derived via immunoSEQ multiplex PCR, lists solely in-frame clones and lacks some. There are 40,000 to 55,000 clones in the sample; roughly four fifths occur only once, and around 0.6% lies in the top ten. What was sequenced was memory CD4+ T cells from blood. The receptors come from an adult in good health and CMV-seronegative.

This clone was seen once. The genes are TRBV18 and TRBJ1-4; D is possibly TRBD1 (6 bases). CDR1 and CDR2 (germline): KGHSH, LQKENI. Trimming left V 3 bases short and J 3 bases short, with 17 bases between. The CDR3 covers 17 residues. The CDR3 spells CASSPEQGSPANEKLFF. CDR3 DNA sequence: TGTGCCAGCTCACCCGAACAGGGAAGTCCAGCTAATGAAAAACTGTTTTTT. The full variable domain, its missing parts supplied by reference TRBV18 and TRBJ1-4, is NAGVMQNPRHLVRRRGQEARLRCSPMKGHSHVYWYRQLPEEGLKFMVYLQKENIIDESGMPKERFSAEFPKEGPSILRIQQVVRGDSAAYFCASSPEQGSPANEKLFFGSGTQLSVL.

A few counts support this clone. The J gene is TRBJ1-6, the V gene TRBV6-4, with D unresolved. The CDR3 contains 13 residues. Trimming removed 3 bases at V and 7 bases at J, with 7 bases between. The germline V gene encodes CDR1 MRHNA and CDR2 SNTAGT. The CDR3 loop is CASSESRNSPLHF. CDR3 in DNA: TGTGCCAGCAGTGAGAGTCGGAATTCACCCCTCCACTTT.

This clone was seen a single time. Since no conserved phenylalanine or tryptophan closes the CDR3, a read error is the likely cause. It is unclear where the CDR3 begins or ends on the DNA, so no DNA is shown, and the CDR3 is as TCRdb lists it. CDR3 residues: CASSLQVRRGS. The chain joins TRBV5-1 to TRBJ2-4; TRBD2 is the table's D call, not checked against the DNA. With termini counted, the CDR3 has 11 amino acids. Germline V gives CDR1 SGHRS, CDR2 YFSETQ.

The chain is built from TRBV5-1 and TRBJ1-4; no firm D call. Germline V gene lookup returns CDR1 SGHRS and CDR2 YFSETQ. With 2 bases removed from V and 3 bases from J, the gap between germline ends came to 8 bases. The CDR3 is 14 amino acids. In DNA, the CDR3 is TGCGCCAGCAGCTTAACGAGGTCTAATGAAAAACTGTTTTTT. Residues: CASSLTRSNEKLFF.

The chain is built from TRBV19 and TRBJ1-5; D not certain. The CDR3 contains 15 residues. Germline V gene sequence: CDR1 LNHDA, CDR2 SQIVND (reference sequence). V lost 1 base, J lost 5 bases, and 12 bases lay in between. The CDR3 loop is CASSIGWSGDQPQHF. The CDR3 region has the DNA TGTGCCAGTAGTATAGGCTGGTCAGGAGATCAGCCCCAGCATTTT.

The rearrangement uses TRBV7-9 and TRBJ2-1; TRBD1 matches at 7 bases. Unmatched junction bases numbered 3, after V lost 3 bases and J lost 1 base. This CDR3 has 15 residues. Per germline, CDR1 SEHNR and CDR2 FQNEAQ (reference sequence). The CDR3 here is CASSLLRGSYNEQFF. The DNA for the CDR3 is TGTGCCAGCAGCTTGCTCAGGGGGTCCTACAATGAGCAGTTCTTC.

This chain uses TRBV29-1 with TRBJ1-1, with D possibly TRBD1 on 6 matching bases. The CDR3 is 14 residues long. V was clipped by 6 bases and J by 1 base, with 15 bases between them. Germline V gene sequence: CDR1 SQVTM, CDR2 ANQGSEA. The CDR3 loop is CSVQTGHPNTEAFF. The CDR3 DNA reads as TGCAGCGTACAAACGGGACACCCGAACACTGAAGCTTTCTTT.

This chain connects TRBV21-1 to TRBJ2-7; the D call of TRBD2 is as the table states it, not checked on the DNA. TRBV21-1 is noted as a pseudogene. This CDR3 comprises 18 residues. This CDR3 reads CASSKCRECPPAHYEQYF. DNA for the CDR3: TGTGCCAGCAGCAAATGTAGGGAGTGCCCACCGGCCCACTACGAGCAGTACTTC.

This chain connects TRBV5-1 to TRBJ1-3, with D maybe TRBD1 (6 bases). Germline lookup yields CDR1 SGHRS and CDR2 YFSETQ. CDR3 length: 14 residues. V lost 4 bases and J 6 bases, leaving 14 bases between the germline ends. In DNA form, the CDR3 reads TGCGCCAGCAGCCCCGGGACACTGATAAACACCATATATTTT. Its translation is CASSPGTLINTIYF. The whole variable domain, filled in from reference TRBV5-1 and TRBJ1-3, reads KAGVTQTPRYLIKTRGQQVTLSCSPISGHRSVSWYQQTPGQGLQFLFEYFSETQRNKGNFPGRFSGRQFSNSRSEMNVSTLELGDSALYLCASSPGTLINTIYFGEGSWLTVV.

The chain has TRBV5-5 and TRBJ1-1; D gene unclear. This CDR3 has 13 amino acids. Germline CDR1 reads SGHKS; CDR2 reads YYEKEE (reference sequence). Trimming stripped 2 bases from V and 3 bases from J, with 8 bases between. CDR3: CASSLDGYTEAFF. The CDR3 DNA follows: TGTGCCAGCAGCTTAGACGGTTACACTGAAGCTTTCTTT.

The genes are TRBV5-1 and TRBJ1-2, with no clear D. This CDR3 contains 14 residues. The V end was cut by 2 bases, the J end by 0 bases, with 8 bases between. The germline V gene has CDR1 SGHRS and CDR2 YFSETQ. CDR3 residues: CASSLAGSNYGYTF. The CDR3 DNA sequence: TGCGCCAGCAGCTTAGCAGGTTCTAACTATGGCTACACCTTC. The entire variable domain, with the rest obtained from reference TRBV5-1 and TRBJ1-2, is as follows: KAGVTQTPRYLIKTRGQQVTLSCSPISGHRSVSWYQQTPGQGLQFLFEYFSETQRNKGNFPGRFSGRQFSNSRSEMNVSTLELGDSALYLCASSLAGSNYGYTFGSGTRLTVV.

As DNA, the CDR3 is TGTGCCACCAGCAGAGATTCGAGGGATACGCAGTATTTT. Translation: CATSRDSRDTQYF. The V gene is TRBV15, the J gene TRBJ2-3, with D hard to call. V dropped 0 bases and J dropped 6 bases, with 7 bases sitting between them. Germline loops: CDR1 LNHNV, CDR2 YYDKDF (reference sequence). CDR3 length: 13 residues.

V and J are TRBV2 and TRBJ2-7; 8 positions match TRBD2. The V segment lost 4 bases and the J segment 9 bases; nucleotides outside the gene matches: 2. CDR3 length: 11 amino acids. CDR1 and CDR2 (germline): SNHLY, FYNNEI. CDR3 DNA sequence: TGTGCCAGCAGTGGGACTAGCCGGCAGTACTTC. Amino acids: CASSGTSRQYF.